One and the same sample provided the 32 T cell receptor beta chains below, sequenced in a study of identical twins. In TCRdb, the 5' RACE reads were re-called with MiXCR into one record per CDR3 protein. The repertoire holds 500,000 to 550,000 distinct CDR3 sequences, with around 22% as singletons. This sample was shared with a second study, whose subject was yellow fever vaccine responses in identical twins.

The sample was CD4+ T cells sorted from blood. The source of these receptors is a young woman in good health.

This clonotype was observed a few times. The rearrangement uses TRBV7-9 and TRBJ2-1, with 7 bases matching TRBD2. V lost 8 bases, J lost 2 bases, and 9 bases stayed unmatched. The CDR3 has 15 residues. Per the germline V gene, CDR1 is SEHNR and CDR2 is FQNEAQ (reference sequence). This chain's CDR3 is CASGPGGVTYNEQFF. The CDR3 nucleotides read TGTGCCAGCGGACCTGGGGGGGTTACCTACAATGAGCAGTTCTTC.

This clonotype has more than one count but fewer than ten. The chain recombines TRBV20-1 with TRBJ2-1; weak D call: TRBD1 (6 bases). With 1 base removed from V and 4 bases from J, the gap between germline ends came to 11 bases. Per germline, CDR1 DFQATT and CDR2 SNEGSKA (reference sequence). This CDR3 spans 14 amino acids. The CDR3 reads CSARVQGPYNEQFF. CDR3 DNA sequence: TGCAGTGCTAGAGTGCAGGGGCCTTACAATGAGCAGTTCTTC.

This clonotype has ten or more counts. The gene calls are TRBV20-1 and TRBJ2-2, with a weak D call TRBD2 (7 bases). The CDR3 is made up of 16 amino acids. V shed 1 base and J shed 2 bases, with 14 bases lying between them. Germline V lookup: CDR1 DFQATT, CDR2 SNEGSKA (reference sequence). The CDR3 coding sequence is TGCAGTGCTAGAGTAGGGGGAGGGCCAAACACCGGGGAGCTGTTTTTT. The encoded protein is CSARVGGGPNTGELFF.

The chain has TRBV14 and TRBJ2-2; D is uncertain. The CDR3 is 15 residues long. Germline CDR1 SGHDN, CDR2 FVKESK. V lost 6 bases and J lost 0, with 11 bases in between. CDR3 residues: CASSSDTTNTGELFF. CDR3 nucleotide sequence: TGTGCCAGCAGTTCCGACACCACGAACACCGGGGAGCTGTTTTTT. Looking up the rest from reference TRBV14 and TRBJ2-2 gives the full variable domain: EAGVTQFPSHSVIEKGQTVTLRCDPISGHDNLYWYRRVMGKEIKFLLHFVKESKQDESGMPNNRFLAERTGGTYSTLKVQPAELEDSGVYFCASSSDTTNTGELFFGEGSRLTVL.

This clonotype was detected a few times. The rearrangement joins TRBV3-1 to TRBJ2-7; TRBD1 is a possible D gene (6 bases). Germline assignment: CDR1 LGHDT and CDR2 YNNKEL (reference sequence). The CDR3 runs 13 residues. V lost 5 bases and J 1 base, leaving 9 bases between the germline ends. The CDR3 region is CASSLGHSYEQYV. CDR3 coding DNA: TGTGCCAGCAGCTTGGGACATTCCTACGAGCAGTACGTC.

This chain's CDR3 is CASSPMTGGETQYF. CDR3 nucleotide sequence: TGTGCCAGCAGCCCGATGACAGGCGGGGAGACCCAGTACTTC. The chain carries TRBV9 and TRBJ2-5, with D maybe TRBD1 (6 bases). Trimming left V 4 bases short and J 5 bases short, with 15 bases between. The germline CDR1 and CDR2 sequences are SGDLS and YYNGEE. The CDR3 loop spans 14 amino acids.

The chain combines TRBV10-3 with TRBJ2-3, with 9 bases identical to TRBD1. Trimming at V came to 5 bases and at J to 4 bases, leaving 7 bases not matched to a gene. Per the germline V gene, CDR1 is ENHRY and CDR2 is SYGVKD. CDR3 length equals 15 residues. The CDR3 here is CAISRQGEGADTQYF. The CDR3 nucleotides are TGTGCCATCAGTCGACAGGGGGAAGGGGCAGATACGCAGTATTTT.

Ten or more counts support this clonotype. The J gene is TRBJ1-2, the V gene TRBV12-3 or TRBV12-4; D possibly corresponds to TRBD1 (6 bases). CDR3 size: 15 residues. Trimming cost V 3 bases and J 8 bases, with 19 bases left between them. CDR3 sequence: CASSLIQGSPGGYTF. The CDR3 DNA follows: TGTGCCAGCAGTTTGATACAGGGATCCCCCGGGGGCTACACCTTC.

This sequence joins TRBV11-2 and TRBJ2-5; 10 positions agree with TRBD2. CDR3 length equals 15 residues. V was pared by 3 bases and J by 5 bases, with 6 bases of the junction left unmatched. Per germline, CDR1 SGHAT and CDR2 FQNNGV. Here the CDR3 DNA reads TGTGCCAGCAGCTTGGGAGCGGGGGGGGGTGAGACCCAGTACTTC. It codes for CASSLGAGGGETQYF.

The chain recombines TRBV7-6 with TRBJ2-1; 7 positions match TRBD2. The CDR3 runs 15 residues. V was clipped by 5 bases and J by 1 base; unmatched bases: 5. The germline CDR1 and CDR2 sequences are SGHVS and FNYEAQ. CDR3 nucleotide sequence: TGTGCCAGCAGCCGCGGGGGTCTGTCCTACAATGAGCAGTTCTTC. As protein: CASSRGGLSYNEQFF.

CDR3 nucleotide sequence: TGTGCCAGCAGCTTAAAACCGGGAGGGCCTTACGAGCAGTACTTC. It is translated as CASSLKPGGPYEQYF. This chain connects TRBV7-3 to TRBJ2-7; 8 bases agree with TRBD2. Unmatched junction bases numbered 6, after V lost 1 base and J lost 4 bases. CDR1 and CDR2 from the germline V gene are SGHTA and FQGTGA. There are 15 residues in the CDR3.

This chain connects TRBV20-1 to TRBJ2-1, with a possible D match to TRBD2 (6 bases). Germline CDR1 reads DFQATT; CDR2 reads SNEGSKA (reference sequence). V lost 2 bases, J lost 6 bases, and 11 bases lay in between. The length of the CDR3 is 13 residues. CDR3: CSARTSRANEQFF. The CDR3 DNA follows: TGCAGTGCTAGAACTAGCCGGGCCAATGAGCAGTTCTTC.

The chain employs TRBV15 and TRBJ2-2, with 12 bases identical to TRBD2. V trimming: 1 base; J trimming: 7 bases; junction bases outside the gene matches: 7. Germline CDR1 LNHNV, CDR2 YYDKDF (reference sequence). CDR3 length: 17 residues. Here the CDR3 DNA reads TGTGCCACCAGCAGAGGAGCCCTAGCGGGGGGGCACGGGGAGCTGTTTTTT. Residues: CATSRGALAGGHGELFF. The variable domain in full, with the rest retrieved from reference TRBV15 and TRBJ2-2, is DAMVIQNPRYQVTQFGKPVTLSCSQTLNHNVMYWYQQKSSQAPKLLFHYYDKDFNNEADTPDNFQSRRPNTSFCFLDIRSPGLGDTAMYLCATSRGALAGGHGELFFGEGSRLTVL.

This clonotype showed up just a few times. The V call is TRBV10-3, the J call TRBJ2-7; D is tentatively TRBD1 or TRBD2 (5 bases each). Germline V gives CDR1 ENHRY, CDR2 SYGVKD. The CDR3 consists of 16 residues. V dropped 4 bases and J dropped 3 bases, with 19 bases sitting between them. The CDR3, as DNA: TGTGCCATCAGTGTATGGGGGACGAAGGCGCACTACGAGCAGTACGTC. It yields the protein CAISVWGTKAHYEQYV.

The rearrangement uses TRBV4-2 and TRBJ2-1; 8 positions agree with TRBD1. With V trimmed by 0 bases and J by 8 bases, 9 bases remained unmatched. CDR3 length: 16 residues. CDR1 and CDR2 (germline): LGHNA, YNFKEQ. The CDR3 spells CASSQDPTGVGDEQFF. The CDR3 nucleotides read TGTGCCAGCAGCCAAGATCCGACAGGGGTGGGTGATGAGCAGTTCTTC.

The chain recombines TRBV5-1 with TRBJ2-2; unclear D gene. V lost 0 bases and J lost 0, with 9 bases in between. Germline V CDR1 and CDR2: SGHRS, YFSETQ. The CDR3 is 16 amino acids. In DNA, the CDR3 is TGCGCCAGCAGCTTGGTAGTAACTACGAACACCGGGGAGCTGTTTTTT. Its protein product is CASSLVVTTNTGELFF.

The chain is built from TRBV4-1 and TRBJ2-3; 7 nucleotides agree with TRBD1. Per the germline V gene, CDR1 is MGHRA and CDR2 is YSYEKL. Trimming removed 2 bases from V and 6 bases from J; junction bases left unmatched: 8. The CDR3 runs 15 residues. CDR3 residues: CASSQPDRFVDTQYF. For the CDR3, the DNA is TGCGCCAGCAGCCAACCGGACAGGTTCGTGGATACGCAGTATTTT.

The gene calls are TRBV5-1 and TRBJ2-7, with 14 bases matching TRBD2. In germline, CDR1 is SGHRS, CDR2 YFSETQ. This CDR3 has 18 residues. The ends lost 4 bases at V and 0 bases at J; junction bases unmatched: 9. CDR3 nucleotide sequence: TGCGCCAGCAGCCCGGGAGGGACTAGCGGGAGAGGCTCCTACGAGCAGTACTTC. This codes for CASSPGGTSGRGSYEQYF. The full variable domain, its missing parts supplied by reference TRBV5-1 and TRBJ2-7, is KAGVTQTPRYLIKTRGQQVTLSCSPISGHRSVSWYQQTPGQGLQFLFEYFSETQRNKGNFPGRFSGRQFSNSRSEMNVSTLELGDSALYLCASSPGGTSGRGSYEQYFGPGTRLTVT.

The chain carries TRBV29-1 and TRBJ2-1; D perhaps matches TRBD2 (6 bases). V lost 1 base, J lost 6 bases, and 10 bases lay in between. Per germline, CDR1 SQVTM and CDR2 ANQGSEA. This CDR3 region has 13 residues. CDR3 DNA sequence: TGCAGCGTTGAAGGGCAGGGAGGCAATGAGCAGTTCTTC. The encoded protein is CSVEGQGGNEQFF.

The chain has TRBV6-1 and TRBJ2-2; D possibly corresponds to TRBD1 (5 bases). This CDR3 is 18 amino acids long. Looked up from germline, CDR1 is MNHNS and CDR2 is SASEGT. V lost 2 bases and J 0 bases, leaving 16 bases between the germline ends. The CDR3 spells CASSERDSKAANTGELFF. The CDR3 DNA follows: TGTGCCAGCAGTGAACGCGACAGCAAAGCCGCGAACACCGGGGAGCTGTTTTTT.

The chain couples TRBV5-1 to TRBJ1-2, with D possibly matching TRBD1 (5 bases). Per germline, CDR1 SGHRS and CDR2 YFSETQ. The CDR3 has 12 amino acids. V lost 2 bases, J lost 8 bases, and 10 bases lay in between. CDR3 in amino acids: CASSFSTGGYTF. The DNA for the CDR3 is TGCGCCAGCAGCTTTAGTACAGGAGGCTACACCTTC.

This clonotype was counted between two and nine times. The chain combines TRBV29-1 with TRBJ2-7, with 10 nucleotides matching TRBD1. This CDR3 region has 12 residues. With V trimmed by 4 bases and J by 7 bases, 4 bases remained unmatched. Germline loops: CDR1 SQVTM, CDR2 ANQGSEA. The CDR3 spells CSVGQGAREQYF. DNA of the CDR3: TGCAGCGTTGGACAGGGGGCTCGGGAGCAGTACTTC.

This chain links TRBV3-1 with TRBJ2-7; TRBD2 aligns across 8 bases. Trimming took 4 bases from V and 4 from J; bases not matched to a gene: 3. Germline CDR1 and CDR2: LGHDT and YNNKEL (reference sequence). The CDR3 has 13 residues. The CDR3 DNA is TGTGCCAGCAGCCCCAGCGGGAGTTACGAGCAGTACTTC. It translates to CASSPSGSYEQYF.

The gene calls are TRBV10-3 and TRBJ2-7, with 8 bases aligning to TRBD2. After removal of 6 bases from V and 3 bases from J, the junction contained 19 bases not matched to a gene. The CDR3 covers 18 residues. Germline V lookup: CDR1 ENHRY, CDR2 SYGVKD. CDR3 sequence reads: CAISPGGAGGPGLYEQYF. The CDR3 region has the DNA TGTGCCATCAGCCCCGGGGGCGCGGGAGGTCCAGGGCTCTACGAGCAGTACTTC.

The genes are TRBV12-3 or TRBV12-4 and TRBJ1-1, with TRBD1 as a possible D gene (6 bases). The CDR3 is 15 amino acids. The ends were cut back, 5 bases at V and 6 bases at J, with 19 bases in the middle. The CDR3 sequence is CASSRGAQGVSEAFF. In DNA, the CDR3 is TGTGCCAGCAGTCGAGGGGCACAGGGTGTCTCTGAAGCTTTCTTT.

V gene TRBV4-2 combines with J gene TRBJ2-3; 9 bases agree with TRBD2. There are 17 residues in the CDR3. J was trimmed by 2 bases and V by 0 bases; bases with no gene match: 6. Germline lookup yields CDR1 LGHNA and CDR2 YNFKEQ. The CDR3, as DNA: TGTGCCAGCAGCCAAGATCAGCAGCGGGGGGACACAGATACGCAGTATTTT. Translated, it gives CASSQDQQRGDTDTQYF.

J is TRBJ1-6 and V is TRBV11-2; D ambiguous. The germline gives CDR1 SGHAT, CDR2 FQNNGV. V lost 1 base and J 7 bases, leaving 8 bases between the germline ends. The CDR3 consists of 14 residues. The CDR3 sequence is CASSLGVGNSPLHF. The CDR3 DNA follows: TGTGCCAGCAGCTTAGGGGTGGGCAATTCACCCCTCCACTTT.

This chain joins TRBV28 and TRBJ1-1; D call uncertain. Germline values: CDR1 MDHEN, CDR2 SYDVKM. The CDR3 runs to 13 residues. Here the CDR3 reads CGGSRRNVAEAFF. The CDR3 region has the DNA TGTGGGGGATCTCGGCGGAACGTGGCTGAAGCTTTCTTT. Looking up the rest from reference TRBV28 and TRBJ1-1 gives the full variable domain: DVKVTQSSRYLVKRTGEKVFLECVQDMDHENMFWYRQDPGLGLRLIYFSYDVKMKEKGDIPEGYSVSREKKERFSLILESASTNQTSMYLCGGSRRNVAEAFFGQGTRLTVV.

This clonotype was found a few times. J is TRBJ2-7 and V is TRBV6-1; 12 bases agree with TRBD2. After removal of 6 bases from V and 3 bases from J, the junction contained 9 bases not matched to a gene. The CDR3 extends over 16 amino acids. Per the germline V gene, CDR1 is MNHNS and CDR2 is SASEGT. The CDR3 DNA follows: TGTGCCAGCAGGGGCCCCCGACTAGCGGGAGTCTACGAGCAGTACTTC. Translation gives CASRGPRLAGVYEQYF.

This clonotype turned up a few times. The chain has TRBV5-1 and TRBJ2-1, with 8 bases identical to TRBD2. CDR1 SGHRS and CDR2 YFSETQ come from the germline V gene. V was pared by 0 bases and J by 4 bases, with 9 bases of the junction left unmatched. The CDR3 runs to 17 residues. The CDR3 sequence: CASSLGSASGSYNEQFF. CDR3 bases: TGCGCCAGCAGCTTGGGCAGCGCGAGCGGGAGTTACAATGAGCAGTTCTTC.

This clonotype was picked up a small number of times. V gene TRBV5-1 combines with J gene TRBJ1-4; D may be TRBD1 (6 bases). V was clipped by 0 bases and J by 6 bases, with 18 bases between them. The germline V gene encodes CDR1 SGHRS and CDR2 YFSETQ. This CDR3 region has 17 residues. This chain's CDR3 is CASSLAPAGASDEKLFF. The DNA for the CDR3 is TGCGCCAGCAGCTTGGCCCCCGCAGGGGCGTCGGATGAAAAACTGTTTTTT.

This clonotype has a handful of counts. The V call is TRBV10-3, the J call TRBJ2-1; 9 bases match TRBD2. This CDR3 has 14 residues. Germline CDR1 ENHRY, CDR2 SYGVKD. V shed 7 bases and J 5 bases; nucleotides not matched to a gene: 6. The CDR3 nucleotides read TGTGCCATCAAGATCCTAGCGGGACACAATGAGCAGTTCTTC. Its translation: CAIKILAGHNEQFF.